The T cell receptor beta chain described here comes from a study of OX40 agonist ivuxolimab in advanced cancers. Some clones are missing from TCRdb's copy, which holds only in-frame ones; the method was immunoSEQ multiplex PCR. The data show about 110,000 clones, around 93% seen once. Per germline, CDR1 GTSNPN and CDR2 SVGIG (reference sequence). V dropped 2 bases and J dropped 1 base, with 6 bases sitting between them. The CDR3 has 13 amino acids. The specimen comprised CD4+ or CD8+ T cells sorted from blood, sampled in a trial of the OX40 agonist ivuxolimab. This chain joins TRBV30 and TRBJ1-3; no clear D gene. The origin of this receptor is an adult with an advanced solid tumor such as melanoma, head and neck, liver or kidney cancer. CDR3 nucleotide sequence: TGTGCCTGGAGTCGAGAATCTGGAAACACCATATATTTT. Translation gives CAWSRESGNTIYF.